The entry below describes one TCR beta chain. This sample was included in a study of blood T cell repertoires in COVID-19. Study at large: The analysed material was cDNA or gDNA that came from T cells, B-cell-depleted T cells, or PBMCs.

Trimming took 0 bases from V and 5 from J, leaving 13 bases between them. The germline V gene encodes CDR1 MNHEY and CDR2 SMNVEV (reference sequence). CDR3 length: 15 amino acids. How the authors handled the data: Counts of nucleated cells, estimated from reference gene primer amplification, were obtained. The protocol was immunoSEQ multiplex PCR, while the TCRdb copy is restricted to in-frame clones and leaves out a portion. That table supplies the V and J calls and clone size; D and trimming were determined from the DNA. The sample records about 170,000 clones, less than 85% being singletons. The J gene is TRBJ2-5, the V gene TRBV27, with a weak D call TRBD1 (5 bases). The clonotype was recovered from a woman between 40 and 50 years old with COVID-19, enrolled during active disease. Sequencing was done on a sample of peripheral blood. The CDR3 DNA is TGTGCCAGCAGTTTATCAGGGGCTCGGTGGGAGACCCAGTACTTC. Translating it yields CASSLSGARWETQYF.